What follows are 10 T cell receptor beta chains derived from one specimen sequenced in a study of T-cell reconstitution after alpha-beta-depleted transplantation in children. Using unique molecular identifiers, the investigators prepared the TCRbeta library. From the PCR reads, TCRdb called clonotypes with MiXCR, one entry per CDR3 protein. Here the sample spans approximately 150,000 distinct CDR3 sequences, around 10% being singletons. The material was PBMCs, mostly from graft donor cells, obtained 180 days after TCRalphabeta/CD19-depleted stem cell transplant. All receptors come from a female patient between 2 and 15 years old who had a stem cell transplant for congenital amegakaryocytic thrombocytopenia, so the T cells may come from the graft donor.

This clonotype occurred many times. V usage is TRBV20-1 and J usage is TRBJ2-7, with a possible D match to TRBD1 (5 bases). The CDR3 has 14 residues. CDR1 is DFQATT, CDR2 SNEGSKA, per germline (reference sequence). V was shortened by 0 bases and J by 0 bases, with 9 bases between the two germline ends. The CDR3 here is CSARDFRDSYEQYF. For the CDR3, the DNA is TGCAGTGCTAGAGATTTCAGGGACTCCTACGAGCAGTACTTC.

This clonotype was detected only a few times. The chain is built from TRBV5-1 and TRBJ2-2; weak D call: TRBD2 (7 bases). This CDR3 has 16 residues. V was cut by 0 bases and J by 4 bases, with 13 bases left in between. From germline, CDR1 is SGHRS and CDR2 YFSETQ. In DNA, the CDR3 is TGCGCCAGCAGCTTGGATGGAGGGGGGGTCACCGGGGAGCTGTTTTTT. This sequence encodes CASSLDGGGVTGELFF.

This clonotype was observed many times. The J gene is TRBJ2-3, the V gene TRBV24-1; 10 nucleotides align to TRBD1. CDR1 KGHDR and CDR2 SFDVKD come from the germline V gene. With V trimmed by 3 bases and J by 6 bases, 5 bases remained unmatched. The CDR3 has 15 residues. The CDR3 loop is CATSDRDRGGDTQYF. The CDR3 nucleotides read TGTGCCACCAGTGATCGGGACAGGGGCGGGGATACGCAGTATTTT.

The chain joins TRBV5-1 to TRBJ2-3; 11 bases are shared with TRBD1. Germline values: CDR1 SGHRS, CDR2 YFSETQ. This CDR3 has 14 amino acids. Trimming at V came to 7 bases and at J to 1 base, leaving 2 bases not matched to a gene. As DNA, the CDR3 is TGCGCCAGCGGACAGGGGGCAGGCACAGATACGCAGTATTTT. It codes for CASGQGAGTDTQYF.

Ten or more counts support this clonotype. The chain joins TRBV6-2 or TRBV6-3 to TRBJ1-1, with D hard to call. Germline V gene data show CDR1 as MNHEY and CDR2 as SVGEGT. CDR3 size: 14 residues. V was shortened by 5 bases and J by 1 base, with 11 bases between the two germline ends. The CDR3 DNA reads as TGTGCCAGCAGTAGGTTGAGCAAGAACACTGAAGCTTTCTTT. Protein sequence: CASSRLSKNTEAFF.

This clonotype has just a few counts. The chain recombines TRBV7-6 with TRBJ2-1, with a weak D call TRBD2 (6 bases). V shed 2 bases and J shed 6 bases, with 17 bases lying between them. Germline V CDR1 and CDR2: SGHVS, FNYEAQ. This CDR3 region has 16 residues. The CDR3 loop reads CASSLTFSAGSNEQFF. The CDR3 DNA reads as TGTGCCAGCAGCTTAACGTTTTCGGCGGGAAGCAATGAGCAGTTCTTC.

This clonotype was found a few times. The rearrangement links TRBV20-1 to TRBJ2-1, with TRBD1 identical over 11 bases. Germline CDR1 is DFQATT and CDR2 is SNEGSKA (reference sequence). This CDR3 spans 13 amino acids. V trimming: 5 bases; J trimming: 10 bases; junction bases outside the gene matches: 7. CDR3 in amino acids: CSAPWTGGLEQFF. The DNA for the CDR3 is TGCAGTGCTCCCTGGACAGGGGGCCTCGAGCAGTTCTTC.

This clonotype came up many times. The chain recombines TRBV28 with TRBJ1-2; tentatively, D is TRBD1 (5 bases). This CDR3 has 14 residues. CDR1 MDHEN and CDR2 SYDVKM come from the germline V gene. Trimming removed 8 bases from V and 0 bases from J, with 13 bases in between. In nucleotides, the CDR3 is TGTGCCAGCCGGGGTGGGGGGGCTAACTATGGCTACACCTTC. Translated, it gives CASRGGGANYGYTF.

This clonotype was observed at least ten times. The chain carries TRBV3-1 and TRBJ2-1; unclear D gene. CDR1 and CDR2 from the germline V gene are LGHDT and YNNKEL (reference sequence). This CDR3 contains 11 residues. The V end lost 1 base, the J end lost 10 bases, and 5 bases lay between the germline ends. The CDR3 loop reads CASSQALEQFF. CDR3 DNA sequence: TGTGCCAGCAGCCAAGCTCTGGAGCAGTTCTTC.

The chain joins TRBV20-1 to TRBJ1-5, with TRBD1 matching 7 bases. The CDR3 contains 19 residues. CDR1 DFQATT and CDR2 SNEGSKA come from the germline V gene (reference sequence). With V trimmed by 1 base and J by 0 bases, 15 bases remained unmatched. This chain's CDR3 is CSARGRRGRGTYSNQPQHF. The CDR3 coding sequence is TGCAGTGCTAGAGGAAGACGGGGCAGGGGGACTTATAGCAATCAGCCCCAGCATTTT.